What follows describes a single TCR beta chain. The antigen is unknown. The data derive from a study of lymphopenia after photon versus proton radiotherapy. General observations from the study: After lymphocyte nadir, photon-treated repertoires showed oligoclonal expansion, especially CD8+ Temra. Only patients who died were analyzed for survival; proton advantage is unproven. Larger post-nadir TCR diversity loss correlated inversely with survival in deceased patients. Proton therapy kept repertoires fairly stable, unlike photons, which gained effector/memory cells.

CDR1 and CDR2 (germline): SNHLY, FYNNEI. Trimming left V 8 bases short and J 2 bases short, with 10 bases between. The CDR3 is 12 residues long. Sequenced by immunoSEQ multiplex PCR; TCRdb stores in-frame clones only, minus some. In the table there are about 7,300 clones, 85% to 95% of which are singletons. Material: peripheral blood, obtained from a patient treated with photon-based radiotherapy. This sequence was found in a woman between 50 and 59 years old with cholangiocarcinoma. This chain joins TRBV2 and TRBJ2-7, with a tentative D call TRBD1 (6 bases). This chain's CDR3 is CASGQNTYEQYF. CDR3 coding DNA: TGTGCCAGCGGACAGAATACCTACGAGCAGTACTTC.